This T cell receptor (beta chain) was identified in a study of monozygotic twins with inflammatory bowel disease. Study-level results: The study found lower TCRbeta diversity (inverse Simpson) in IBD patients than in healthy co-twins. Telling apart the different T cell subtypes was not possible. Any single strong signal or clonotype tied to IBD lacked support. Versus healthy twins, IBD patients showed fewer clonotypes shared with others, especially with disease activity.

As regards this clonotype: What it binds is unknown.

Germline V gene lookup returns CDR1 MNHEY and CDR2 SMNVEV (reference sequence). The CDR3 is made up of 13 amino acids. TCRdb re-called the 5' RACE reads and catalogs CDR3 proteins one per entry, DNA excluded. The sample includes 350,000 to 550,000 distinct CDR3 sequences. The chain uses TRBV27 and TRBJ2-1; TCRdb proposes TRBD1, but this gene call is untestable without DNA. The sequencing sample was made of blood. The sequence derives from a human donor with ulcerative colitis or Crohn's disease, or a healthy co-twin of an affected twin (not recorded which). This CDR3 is CASNQRGSNEQLF.